The present entry profiles one TCR beta chain with its context. A much larger clone differs from this one at a single base, so this may be a read error. In germline, CDR1 is ENHRY, CDR2 SYGVKD. The CDR3 runs 16 residues. The V and J ends lost 2 bases and 0 bases, in that order; junction bases with no gene match: 6. The record originates from a study of Graves' ophthalmopathy and Graves' hyperthyroidism. Study at large: There was a collection of peripheral blood at initial diagnosis, before any treatment.

The TCR beta CDR3 regions underwent amplification from RNA transcripts. The workflow started with a first-round RT-PCR run with HTBI primers and then moved on to a second-round multiplex PCR. In TCRdb, the multiplex PCR reads were re-called with MiXCR into one record per CDR3 protein. The table records hundreds of thousands of distinct CDR3 sequences, 40% of them present only once. Sequencing was carried out using peripheral blood. J is TRBJ2-7 and V is TRBV10-3, with 8 bases identical to TRBD1. The sequence was obtained from an adult man with Graves' ophthalmopathy. The CDR3 bases are TGTGCCATCAGTGAGACAGGGGGGCTTTACTCCTACGAGCAGTACTTC. Translating gives CAISETGGLYSYEQYF.